The sample holds one count of the clone carrying this TCR beta chain. Its antigen is currently unknown. These data come from a study of T cell responses to AZD1222 COVID-19 vaccine. On the study more broadly: Whether given at about 4 or about 12 weeks, second doses were pooled.

Study-level points and caveats: Vaccination with two AZD1222 doses was followed by a rise in Spike-specific TCR breadth and depth. Repertoire sampling happened only post peak T cell response. Across the whole spike, CD4 TCRs peaked at regions 160-218 and 743-854.

Sequencing used immunoSEQ multiplex PCR; TCRdb keeps in-frame clones, though not all of them. The data hold approximately 100,000 clones, with around 87% observed a single time. V lost 0 bases, J lost 12 bases, and 12 bases stayed unmatched. Germline V gene lookup returns CDR1 SGDLS and CDR2 YYNGEE. This CDR3 spans 15 amino acids. The sample consisted of peripheral blood, taken on day 0 of AZD1222 vaccination. The sequence was obtained from an adult in good health. The chain uses TRBV9 and TRBJ2-3; TRBD2 aligns across 8 bases. The CDR3 here is CASSVVGSGNIFQYF. CDR3 DNA: TGTGCCAGCAGCGTAGTGGGTAGCGGGAACATCTTTCAGTATTTT.